The 24 T cell receptor beta chains below were found in one sample sequenced in a study of T-cell reconstitution after alpha-beta-depleted transplantation in children. The TCRbeta library incorporated unique molecular identifiers. TCRdb independently ran MiXCR on the PCR reads; one entry per CDR3 protein. The sample records some 310,000 distinct CDR3 sequences, around 20% being singletons. Source: PBMCs, mostly from graft donor cells, taken 180 days after TCRalphabeta/CD19-depleted stem cell transplant. All receptors come from a male patient aged 5 to 17 who had a stem cell transplant for acute lymphoblastic leukemia, so the T cells may come from the graft donor.

This chain links TRBV20-1 with TRBJ2-1; 7 bases map to TRBD2. CDR1 DFQATT and CDR2 SNEGSKA come from the germline V gene (reference sequence). The CDR3 runs to 13 residues. V dropped 0 bases and J dropped 9; count of bases not matched to a gene: 5. The CDR3 sequence: CSARDRWGGEQFF. Written as DNA, the CDR3 is TGCAGTGCTAGAGATCGGTGGGGGGGTGAGCAGTTCTTC.

This clonotype was detected a few times. V usage is TRBV10-3 and J usage is TRBJ1-1, with D possibly matching TRBD1 (5 bases). Trimming pared 6 bases from V and 3 bases from J, leaving 11 bases between. Per germline, CDR1 ENHRY and CDR2 SYGVKD. This CDR3 is built from 13 residues. CDR3 bases: TGTGCCATCAGCCCAGGGCCGGACACTGAAGCTTTCTTT. Amino acid sequence: CAISPGPDTEAFF.

The chain employs TRBV29-1 and TRBJ1-1; TRBD1 might be the D (5 bases). Germline V gene lookup returns CDR1 SQVTM and CDR2 ANQGSEA. The V gene lost 1 base and the J gene lost 5 bases, with 17 bases spanning the gap. There are 15 residues in the CDR3. The CDR3 region is CSVEGISGVNTEAFF. In nucleotides, the CDR3 is TGCAGCGTTGAAGGAATCTCGGGGGTAAATACTGAAGCTTTCTTT.

This clonotype was recorded at least ten times. The chain joins TRBV5-5 to TRBJ2-1, with 8 bases that match TRBD2. With V trimmed by 3 bases and J by 7 bases, 12 bases remained unmatched. This CDR3 has 16 amino acids. CDR1 is SGHKS and CDR2 is YYEKEE in the germline V gene (reference sequence). This CDR3 reads CASSYLRLQRENEQFF. The CDR3 DNA reads as TGTGCCAGCAGCTACCTTAGGCTACAGCGGGAGAATGAGCAGTTCTTC.

This clonotype has more than one count but fewer than ten. This rearrangement joins TRBV3-1 to TRBJ1-1; a possible D gene is TRBD1 (6 bases). CDR3 length: 15 residues. Trimming shortened V by 4 bases and J by 0 bases, and 12 bases separated the two germline ends. Per germline, CDR1 LGHDT and CDR2 YNNKEL (reference sequence). CDR3 sequence: CASSPWTALNTEAFF. The DNA for the CDR3 is TGTGCCAGCAGCCCGTGGACAGCCTTGAACACTGAAGCTTTCTTT. The entire variable domain, with the rest obtained from reference TRBV3-1 and TRBJ1-1, is as follows: DTAVSQTPKYLVTQMGNDKSIKCEQNLGHDTMYWYKQDSKKFLKIMFSYNNKELIINETVPNRFSPKSPDKAHLNLHINSLELGDSAVYFCASSPWTALNTEAFFGQGTRLTVV.

A remark on this clonotype: This may stem from a read error, because a much larger clone lies one nucleotide away. The chain carries TRBV11-2 and TRBJ2-1; 8 bases line up with TRBD2. The trim removed 0 bases at V and 4 bases at J, leaving 8 bases unmatched. The CDR3 covers 17 residues. CDR1 and CDR2 (germline): SGHAT, FQNNGV. The CDR3 here is CASSLDMGTSGYNEQFF. CDR3 bases: TGTGCCAGCAGCTTAGATATGGGAACTAGCGGATACAATGAGCAGTTCTTC.

This chain links TRBV15 with TRBJ2-7; 11 bases are shared with TRBD1. Germline lookup yields CDR1 LNHNV and CDR2 YYDKDF (reference sequence). The V segment lost 5 bases and the J segment 6 bases; nucleotides outside the gene matches: 3. The CDR3 loop spans 13 amino acids. Here the CDR3 DNA reads TGTGCCACCAGCCGGGACAGGGGGTCCGAGCAGTACTTC. This codes for CATSRDRGSEQYF.

This clonotype turned up a few times. The J gene is TRBJ2-5, the V gene TRBV20-1; D tentatively fits TRBD1 or TRBD2 (5 bases each). Trimming removed 3 bases at V and 9 bases at J, with 14 bases between. CDR1 and CDR2 (germline): DFQATT, SNEGSKA (reference sequence). The CDR3 spans 12 residues. For the CDR3, the DNA is TGCAGTGCTAGGGACTCGGGGACGGCCCAGTACTTC. It codes for CSARDSGTAQYF.

This clonotype has a handful of counts. The chain uses TRBV11-2 and TRBJ1-3; perhaps TRBD1 as D (5 bases). Trimming removed 0 bases from V and 0 bases from J, with 12 bases in between. The CDR3 is made up of 17 amino acids. Germline CDR1 and CDR2: SGHAT and FQNNGV. The CDR3 region has the DNA TGTGCCAGCAGCTTAGATGCAGGGCTAATCTCTGGAAACACCATATATTTT. This gives the protein CASSLDAGLISGNTIYF.

This clonotype was recorded at least ten times. The J gene is TRBJ2-3, the V gene TRBV10-3; 7 bases are a match to TRBD1. V dropped 8 bases and J dropped 6; count of bases not matched to a gene: 17. The CDR3 sequence is 16 residues long. The germline V gene has CDR1 ENHRY and CDR2 SYGVKD. The CDR3 region has the DNA TGTGCCATCGGGGGTCAAAAGGGGGCGCGGGTCGATACGCAGTATTTT. It encodes CAIGGQKGARVDTQYF.

The rearrangement uses TRBV6-5 and TRBJ2-7, with D hard to call. Trimming shortened V by 0 bases and J by 3 bases, and 18 bases separated the two germline ends. The CDR3 length is 17 residues. CDR1 is MNHEY, CDR2 SVGAGI, per germline. As DNA, the CDR3 is TGTGCCAGCAGTTACTCGAATACCCACCCGAGGAGCTACGAGCAGTACTTC. Residues: CASSYSNTHPRSYEQYF.

This chain connects TRBV5-1 to TRBJ1-1; weak D call: TRBD1 (5 bases). This CDR3 has 16 amino acids. The germline CDR1 and CDR2 sequences are SGHRS and YFSETQ. V gave up 4 bases and J gave up 0 bases, with 16 bases separating them. CDR3 region: CASSALRGVMNTEAFF. The CDR3 DNA reads TGCGCCAGCAGCGCTTTGCGAGGGGTTATGAACACTGAAGCTTTCTTT.

This chain connects TRBV7-3 to TRBJ2-1; D is possibly TRBD1 (5 bases). V lost 1 base to trimming and J lost 8 bases, with 9 bases between them. In germline, CDR1 is SGHTA, CDR2 FQGTGA. This CDR3 has 13 amino acids. CDR3 protein: CASSLMVGDEQFF. For the CDR3, the DNA is TGTGCCAGCAGCTTAATGGTAGGGGATGAGCAGTTCTTC.

The chain combines TRBV29-1 with TRBJ2-5; 7 nucleotides line up with TRBD1. V was clipped by 7 bases and J by 1 base; unmatched bases: 6. This CDR3 comprises 13 residues. Germline V gives CDR1 SQVTM, CDR2 ANQGSEA. CDR3 protein: CSAETGAQETQYF. In nucleotides, the CDR3 is TGCAGCGCAGAAACAGGGGCCCAAGAGACCCAGTACTTC.

This clonotype has only a few counts. V is TRBV20-1 and J is TRBJ2-5; TRBD1 matches at 7 bases. The CDR3 covers 14 residues. The V segment lost 4 bases and the J segment 0 bases; nucleotides outside the gene matches: 5. In germline, CDR1 is DFQATT, CDR2 SNEGSKA (reference sequence). The CDR3: CSAIRQGHQETQYF. CDR3 coding DNA: TGCAGTGCTATCCGACAGGGCCACCAAGAGACCCAGTACTTC.

The CDR3 here is CASSEMNREGDTQYF. In nucleotides, the CDR3 is TGTGCCAGCAGTGAGATGAACCGGGAGGGAGATACGCAGTATTTT. The chain combines TRBV25-1 with TRBJ2-3, with 8 positions matching TRBD2. Looked up from germline, CDR1 is MGHDK and CDR2 is SYGVNS. CDR3 size: 15 residues. The V and J ends lost 3 bases and 5 bases, in that order; junction bases with no gene match: 7.

The V gene is TRBV29-1, the J gene TRBJ2-7; 11 bases line up with TRBD2. CDR1 is SQVTM, CDR2 ANQGSEA, per germline. CDR3 length equals 15 residues. The ends lost 4 bases at V and 3 bases at J; junction bases unmatched: 8. The CDR3 bases are TGCAGCGTTGCCCCAGGACTAGCGGGCAACTACGAGCAGTACTTC. Protein product: CSVAPGLAGNYEQYF.

This clonotype was picked up a small number of times. CDR3 in amino acids: CASSLQDSGANVLTF. The CDR3 coding sequence is TGTGCCAGCAGTTTGCAGGACTCTGGGGCCAACGTCCTGACTTTC. This chain connects TRBV12-3 or TRBV12-4 to TRBJ2-6; D is uncertain. Deletions cut 3 bases from V and 0 bases from J, with 6 bases between. The CDR3 has 15 amino acids.

This clonotype came up a few times. This chain connects TRBV7-2 to TRBJ2-4; the match to TRBD1 covers 7 bases. CDR3 size: 15 residues. Germline V gene data show CDR1 as SGHTA and CDR2 as FQGNSA. The trim removed 4 bases at V and 1 base at J, leaving 4 bases unmatched. The DNA for the CDR3 is TGTGCCAGCAGCTCCTTGGACAGGGCCAAAAACATTCAGTACTTC. Its protein product is CASSSLDRAKNIQYF.

Many counts were recorded for this clonotype. The chain carries TRBV11-2 and TRBJ1-1; no reliable D call. In germline, CDR1 is SGHAT, CDR2 FQNNGV. V was trimmed by 6 bases and J by 1 base, leaving 12 bases between them. The CDR3 covers 14 residues. The CDR3 spells CASSLQQRNTEAFF. For the CDR3, the DNA is TGTGCCAGCAGTTTACAACAGAGGAACACTGAAGCTTTCTTT.

A few counts support this clonotype. The CDR3 region is CASSVGTTGGPAVYNEQFF. The CDR3 nucleotides read TGTGCCAGCAGCGTAGGGACAACGGGAGGGCCGGCCGTGTACAATGAGCAGTTCTTC. This chain uses TRBV9 with TRBJ2-1; TRBD2 aligns across 8 bases. The CDR3 consists of 19 residues. V shed 0 bases, J shed 4 bases, and the junction held 15 bases outside the gene matches. Per germline, CDR1 SGDLS and CDR2 YYNGEE.

This clonotype appeared a few times. The rearrangement joins TRBV5-1 to TRBJ2-7; no clear D gene. V was trimmed by 1 base and J by 5 bases, leaving 7 bases between them. Germline lookup yields CDR1 SGHRS and CDR2 YFSETQ. This CDR3 is 12 amino acids long. This CDR3 is CASSLRVNEQYF. The CDR3 nucleotides read TGCGCCAGCAGCTTGAGGGTTAACGAGCAGTACTTC.

This clonotype was counted a few times. In DNA, the CDR3 is TGTGCCAGCACCCTAGCGGGGGATGGGGCAGATACGCAGTATTTT. Encoded protein: CASTLAGDGADTQYF. The chain carries TRBV11-2 and TRBJ2-3; 10 nucleotides agree with TRBD2. V trimming: 7 bases; J trimming: 4 bases; junction bases outside the gene matches: 8. The CDR3 totals 15 residues. Germline V gene data show CDR1 as SGHAT and CDR2 as FQNNGV.

The chain uses TRBV5-1 and TRBJ1-1; D is possibly TRBD1 (6 bases). Trimming removed 3 bases at V and 5 bases at J, with 11 bases between. CDR3 length equals 13 residues. From germline, CDR1 is SGHRS and CDR2 YFSETQ. The CDR3 DNA reads as TGCGCCAGCAGCTCTACAGGGTTTACTGAAGCTTTCTTT. Amino acids: CASSSTGFTEAFF.